Listed here are 10 T cell receptor beta chains from one sample, sequenced in a study of T cell responses to AZD1222 COVID-19 vaccine. Here immunoSEQ multiplex PCR was the method, and the copy in TCRdb shows in-frame clones only, minus some. The table has about 120,000 clones, 88% seen once. The sample was peripheral blood, taken on day 0 of AZD1222 vaccination. The receptor source for this set is an adult in good health.

Concerning this clone: Other DNA sequences in the sample encode the same CDR3. The chain combines TRBV12-3 or TRBV12-4 with TRBJ1-2; tentatively, D is TRBD1 (5 bases). Trimming cost V 3 bases and J 2 bases, with 7 bases left between them. CDR3 length: 13 amino acids. CDR3 coding DNA: TGTGCCAGCAGTTTGGGGCAGAACTATGGCTACACCTTC. Protein: CASSLGQNYGYTF.

The V gene is TRBV14, the J gene TRBJ2-1, with 9 bases matching TRBD1. The CDR3 is 16 residues long. Germline V gene lookup returns CDR1 SGHDN and CDR2 FVKESK. The V segment lost 5 bases and the J segment 9 bases; nucleotides outside the gene matches: 14. This CDR3 reads CASSARRGTGIGEQFF. DNA of the CDR3: TGTGCCAGCAGCGCCCGGAGAGGGACAGGGATCGGTGAGCAGTTCTTC.

The chain joins TRBV29-1 to TRBJ2-3; 7 bases align to TRBD1. CDR3 length: 13 residues. The germline CDR1 and CDR2 sequences are SQVTM and ANQGSEA. With 4 bases clipped from V and 3 bases from J, the junction kept 4 bases outside the gene matches. The CDR3 nucleotides read TGCAGCGTTGTAGGGGGCGCGACAGATACGCAGTATTTT. This sequence encodes CSVVGGATDTQYF.

The table lists this clone with a count of one. V and J are TRBV18 and TRBJ2-2; 10 bases agree with TRBD1. After removal of 3 bases from V and 5 bases from J, the junction contained 9 bases not matched to a gene. The CDR3 has 17 residues. Germline V gene data show CDR1 as KGHSH and CDR2 as LQKENI. The CDR3 bases are TGTGCCAGCTCACCGGGGGACAGGGGATTGGTGACCGGGGAGCTGTTTTTT. Translation gives CASSPGDRGLVTGELFF.

The rearrangement joins TRBV19 to TRBJ1-2; no reliable D call. The V end lost 8 bases, the J end lost 5 bases, and 9 bases lay between the germline ends. From germline, CDR1 is LNHDA and CDR2 SQIVND (reference sequence). The CDR3 runs 11 residues. CDR3 in amino acids: CASLANYGYTF. The CDR3 DNA reads TGTGCCAGTCTCGCAAATTATGGCTACACCTTC.

To note about this clone: This specimen includes other DNA sequences encoding the same CDR3. The chain employs TRBV6-5 and TRBJ1-1; 7 positions agree with TRBD1. The CDR3 runs 14 residues. Germline V lookup: CDR1 MNHEY, CDR2 SVGAGI. J was trimmed by 2 bases and V by 4 bases; bases with no gene match: 4. CDR3 nucleotide sequence: TGTGCCAGCAGTTCGGGACAGCTAAACACTGAAGCTTTCTTT. It encodes CASSSGQLNTEAFF.

The V gene is TRBV12-3 or TRBV12-4, the J gene TRBJ1-1; TRBD1 might be the D (6 bases). V was cut by 3 bases and J by 6 bases, with 11 bases left in between. The CDR3 has 13 amino acids. The chain's CDR3 is CASSFWTEAEAFF. CDR3 coding DNA: TGTGCCAGCAGTTTTTGGACAGAGGCTGAAGCTTTCTTT.

The chain recombines TRBV21-1 with TRBJ2-7; the table's D call, TRBD2, has no DNA check behind it. TRBV21-1 is described as a pseudogene. The CDR3 has 16 residues. CDR3 protein: CASSKPASGSSYEQYF. CDR3 in DNA: TGTGCCAGCAGCAAACCTGCTAGCGGGAGCTCCTACGAGCAGTACTTC.

The chain combines TRBV29-1 with TRBJ1-1; TRBD1 might be the D (5 bases). Germline V gene data show CDR1 as SQVTM and CDR2 as ANQGSEA. Between the trimmed V and J ends, which lost 6 bases and 5 bases, there was a span of 13 bases. The CDR3 is 12 residues long. CDR3 nucleotides: TGCAGCGTCTCGAACTGGGGGACTGAAGCTTTCTTT. Protein product: CSVSNWGTEAFF. The complete variable domain, with remaining parts taken from reference TRBV29-1 and TRBJ1-1, reads SAVISQKPSRDICQRGTSLTIQCQVDSQVTMMFWYRQQPGQSLTLIATANQGSEATYESGFVIDKFPISRPNLTFSTLTVSNMSPEDSSIYLCSVSNWGTEAFFGQGTRLTVV.

The chain is built from TRBV7-6 and TRBJ1-1; TRBD1 matches at 7 bases. The CDR3 has 13 residues. The trim removed 0 bases at V and 11 bases at J, leaving 6 bases unmatched. Per germline, CDR1 SGHVS and CDR2 FNYEAQ. In DNA, the CDR3 is TGTGCCAGCAGCTTAGCGGGGACAGAAAAGGCTTTCTTT. This codes for CASSLAGTEKAFF.